One sample yielded the 11 T cell receptor beta chains listed below, sequenced in a study of low-dose radiotherapy and immunotherapy resistance in tumors. Covering alpha and beta chains, TRAV- and TRBV-specific primers were used for the first-strand cDNA. With a V-primer adapter and a constant-region primer, TCRs were amplified for around 21 PCR cycles. TCRdb processed the reads anew with MiXCR; each CDR3 protein has one entry. This table has around 80,000 distinct CDR3 sequences, around a sixth appearing once. Time point described: after trial treatment. Treatment here: LDRT plus nivolumab, ipilimumab, low-dose cyclophosphamide and aspirin (RACIN trial). The sample in question was PBMCs, obtained after low-dose radiotherapy plus immunotherapy. The receptors come from a male donor with prostate cancer.

The genes are TRBV27 and TRBJ2-5; a possible D gene is TRBD1 (8 bases). The CDR3 runs 15 residues. Looked up from germline, CDR1 is MNHEY and CDR2 is SMNVEV (reference sequence). Trimming stripped 6 bases from V and 4 bases from J, with 18 bases between. The CDR3 spells CASRQQGAGVETQYF. The CDR3, as DNA: TGTGCCAGCAGACAGCAGGGGGCGGGGGTAGAGACCCAGTACTTC.

This clonotype has at least ten counts. The CDR3 sequence is CASRKTGVSMNTEAFF. Written as DNA, the CDR3 is TGTGCCAGCAGAAAGACAGGGGTCAGCATGAACACTGAAGCTTTCTTT. The chain combines TRBV2 with TRBJ1-1, with 8 bases fitting TRBD1. J was trimmed by 0 bases and V by 6 bases; bases with no gene match: 9. Looked up from germline, CDR1 is SNHLY and CDR2 is FYNNEI. CDR3 length equals 16 residues.

This clonotype was detected ten times or more. The chain employs TRBV28 and TRBJ1-5, with 7 bases identical to TRBD1. The CDR3 runs 15 residues. V gave up 7 bases and J gave up 0 bases; unmatched junction bases: 6. The germline CDR1 and CDR2 sequences are MDHEN and SYDVKM. The CDR3 protein is CASTPGGTSNQPQHF. The CDR3 DNA sequence: TGTGCCAGCACCCCAGGGGGTACTAGCAATCAGCCCCAGCATTTT.

As for this clonotype: A far larger clone is one nucleotide away, so this likely arose from a read error. In DNA, the CDR3 is TGTGCCAGCACCCGGACTGGAGACAATGAGCTGTTCTTC. Translated: CASTRTGDNELFF. The chain joins TRBV28 to TRBJ2-1; tentatively, D is TRBD2 (5 bases). This CDR3 has 13 residues. The V gene's germline CDR1 is MDHEN and CDR2 SYDVKM.

This clonotype is labeled as medium-sized. The chain employs TRBV28 and TRBJ2-1; D possibly corresponds to TRBD2 (6 bases). Germline CDR1 MDHEN, CDR2 SYDVKM. The CDR3 spans 15 residues. V was clipped by 9 bases and J by 14 bases, with 29 bases between them. This CDR3 is CASFGIRGTGTLEFF. Written as DNA, the CDR3 is TGTGCCAGTTTCGGGATAAGGGGTACCGGGACTTTGGAGTTCTTC.

In its sample, this clonotype was seen many times. CDR3 in amino acids: CASSYDLSDRGPFEQYF. CDR3 sequence (DNA): TGTGCCAGCAGTTACGACCTTTCCGACAGGGGGCCTTTCGAGCAGTACTTC. V and J are TRBV6-2 or TRBV6-3 and TRBJ2-7, with TRBD1 matching 10 bases. Germline values: CDR1 MNHEY, CDR2 SVGEGT. This CDR3 contains 17 residues. After removal of 2 bases from V and 6 bases from J, the junction contained 13 bases not matched to a gene.

Worth noting for this clonotype: A far larger clone is a single base away, which makes a read error likely. This sequence joins TRBV5-1 and TRBJ2-7; D is possibly TRBD2 (5 bases). In germline, CDR1 is SGHRS, CDR2 YFSETQ. The CDR3 length is 16 residues. V was cut by 1 base and J by 7 bases, with 21 bases left in between. This CDR3 is CASSLNLGAPYNEQYF. The CDR3 region has the DNA TGCGCCAGCAGCTTGAATTTGGGAGCTCCCTACAATGAGCAGTACTTC.

This clonotype was seen once. This chain links TRBV26 with TRBJ1-1. TRBV26 is flagged as a pseudogene. The CDR3 sequence is 15 residues long. Written as DNA, the CDR3 is TGTGCCAGCCGAGGCAGCTTGAGTCTGGGGACTGAAGCTTTCTTT. Amino acids: CASRGSLSLGTEAFF.

The chain links TRBV19 to TRBJ1-2, with a possible D match to TRBD1 (6 bases). In germline, CDR1 is LNHDA, CDR2 SQIVND (reference sequence). The ends were cut back, 7 bases at V and 4 bases at J, with 16 bases in the middle. CDR3 length: 14 residues. This CDR3 reads CASNEQGLGYGYTF. Written as DNA, the CDR3 is TGTGCCAGTAATGAACAGGGCTTAGGCTATGGCTACACCTTC.

This clonotype occurred many times. The chain links TRBV20-1 to TRBJ1-5; weak D call: TRBD1 (6 bases). Germline V gene lookup returns CDR1 DFQATT and CDR2 SNEGSKA (reference sequence). V was shortened by 6 bases and J by 3 bases, with 9 bases between the two germline ends. The CDR3 covers 12 residues. As DNA, the CDR3 is TGCAGTGCCGGACAGATCAATCAGCCCCAGCATTTT. Its translation: CSAGQINQPQHF.

This clonotype was seen at least ten times. V is TRBV21-1 and J is TRBJ2-5; the table gives TRBD2 as D, unverified against the DNA. TRBV21-1 is a listed pseudogene. The CDR3 sequence is 16 residues long. The CDR3 nucleotides read TGTGCCAGCAGCAAAGGCCCTCCGGGAAAGCGGGAGACCCAGTACTTC. Amino acid sequence: CASSKGPPGKRETQYF.